These T cell receptor beta chains were read from a single sample in a study of neurological immune-mediated disorders. TCRdb re-derived calls from the 5' RACE reads in MiXCR, one entry per CDR3 protein. In the table there are under 30,000 distinct CDR3 sequences, roughly 12% of which are singletons. The sample consisted of PBMCs. All receptors come from a woman aged 40-49 years with HTLV-1-associated myelopathy (HAM/TSP). Both conserved end residues are part of each CDR3. D genes are given only for firm matches. Some rows mark clone size as missing; the rest say once, few, many or name a class of expanded clone.

J: TRBJ2-1
size: many
V: TRBV29-1
D: NA
DNA: TGCAGCGTCGTGGAAGTCTCGGGAAATGAGCAGTTCTTC
CDR3: CSVVEVSGNEQFF

J: TRBJ2-7
size: many
V: TRBV20-1
D: TRBD2
DNA: TGCAGTGCAATCCTAGCGGGGGGATCCGGCGAGCAGTACTTC
CDR3: CSAILAGGSGEQYF

J: TRBJ1-1
size: NA
V: TRBV18
D: NA
DNA: TGTGCCAGCTCACCTTCGGGGGGGACTGAAGCTTTCTTT
CDR3: CASSPSGGTEAFF

J: TRBJ1-1
size: many
V: TRBV9
D: NA
DNA: TGTGCCAGTGCAAACCAAGCGAACACTGAAGCTTTCTTT
CDR3: CASANQANTEAFF

J: TRBJ2-5
size: many
V: TRBV5-1
D: TRBD2
DNA: TGCGCCAGCAGCTTGGTGTCCGCGGGGGGCCGAGAGACCCAGTACTTC
CDR3: CASSLVSAGGRETQYF

J: TRBJ2-2
size: many
V: TRBV12-3/TRBV12-4
D: TRBD1
DNA: TGTGCCAGCGAACCGGGACAGAAAGTGACCGCGGAGCTGTTTTTT
CDR3: CASEPGQKVTAELFF

J: TRBJ1-1
size: many
V: TRBV5-1
D: NA
DNA: TGCGCCAGCAGCTTGCACAGGGACGGCACTGAAGCTTTCTTT
CDR3: CASSLHRDGTEAFF

J: TRBJ2-7
size: many
V: TRBV7-9
D: NA
DNA: TGTGCCAGCAGCCGACAGAGCTCCTACGAGCAGTACTTC
CDR3: CASSRQSSYEQYF

J: TRBJ2-5
size: many
V: TRBV14
D: NA
DNA: TGTGCCAGCAGCCGGCAGGTTGGGACCCAGTACTTC
CDR3: CASSRQVGTQYF

J: TRBJ1-2
size: many
V: TRBV5-1
D: NA
DNA: TGCGCCAGCAGCTTGGACAGCTATGGCTACACCTTC
CDR3: CASSLDSYGYTF

J: TRBJ2-4
size: many
V: TRBV5-1
D: TRBD1
DNA: TGCGCCAGCAGCCTCCCCGGACAGGGACTAGCCAAAAACATTCAGTACTTC
CDR3: CASSLPGQGLAKNIQYF

J: TRBJ1-1
size: many
V: TRBV19
D: TRBD1
DNA: TGTGCCAGTAGCCCGGGACAGGGTGGAACTGAAGCTTTCTTT
CDR3: CASSPGQGGTEAFF

J: TRBJ2-1
size: many
V: TRBV5-1
D: TRBD1
DNA: TGCGCCAGCAGCTTGGGCCACGGACAGGGGGCCTACAATGAGCAGTTCTTC
CDR3: CASSLGHGQGAYNEQFF

J: TRBJ1-4
size: many
V: TRBV6-5
D: NA
DNA: TGTGCCAGCAGTAGCCGTCGGTCAAAGATTACAACTAATGAAAAACTGTTTTTT
CDR3: CASSSRRSKITTNEKLFF

J: TRBJ2-1
size: NA
V: TRBV20-1
D: TRBD2
DNA: TGCAGTGCTCTAGGCGGGGGTGCTCGGAATGAGCAGTTCTTC
CDR3: CSALGGGARNEQFF

J: TRBJ2-5
size: many
V: TRBV14
D: NA
DNA: TGTGCCAGCAGCCGGGTGGGACGGAACCAAGAGACCCAGTACTTC
CDR3: CASSRVGRNQETQYF

J: TRBJ2-3
size: many
V: TRBV29-1
D: NA
DNA: TGCAGCGCCGGGGAAGATACGCAGTATTTT
CDR3: CSAGEDTQYF

J: TRBJ2-2
size: many
V: TRBV9
D: NA
DNA: TGTGCCAGCAGCCCATTCACCGGGGAGCTGTTTTTT
CDR3: CASSPFTGELFF

J: TRBJ1-2
size: many
V: TRBV10-3
D: NA
DNA: TGTGCCATCAGTGGACTCAGGGAGGACTATGGCTACACCTTC
CDR3: CAISGLREDYGYTF

J: TRBJ2-7
size: many
V: TRBV5-1
D: TRBD1
DNA: TGCGCCAGCAGTGAACAGGGGGCCGGGGAGCAGTACTTC
CDR3: CASSEQGAGEQYF

J: TRBJ2-3
size: many
V: TRBV5-1
D: NA
DNA: TGCGCCAGCAGCTTGCTGTCAGGGGGCACAGATACGCAGTATTTT
CDR3: CASSLLSGGTDTQYF

J: TRBJ1-5
size: many
V: TRBV20-1
D: NA
DNA: TGCAGTGCTAGAGTGCAGGGGCGAGAGGATCAGCCCCAGCATTTT
CDR3: CSARVQGREDQPQHF

J: TRBJ1-1
size: many
V: TRBV5-1
D: NA
DNA: TGCGCCAGCAGCTTGGGTCCAGGGATGAACACTGAAGCTTTCTTT
CDR3: CASSLGPGMNTEAFF

J: TRBJ2-3
size: NA
V: TRBV20-1
D: TRBD1
DNA: TGCAGTGCTCCGGGACAGCAAAACGCAGATACGCAGTATTTT
CDR3: CSAPGQQNADTQYF

J: TRBJ1-2
size: NA
V: TRBV5-4
D: TRBD1
DNA: TGTGCCAGCAGTACAGGGGGCTTCGGCTATGGCTACACCTTC
CDR3: CASSTGGFGYGYTF

J: TRBJ1-1
size: many
V: TRBV4-1
D: NA
DNA: TGCGCCAGCAGCCGGTGGGGCGGTAACACTGAAGCTTTCTTT
CDR3: CASSRWGGNTEAFF

J: TRBJ1-5
size: many
V: TRBV28
D: NA
DNA: TGTGCCAGCAGTTCCCCGGACCGAGCCATCCAGCCCCAGCATTTT
CDR3: CASSSPDRAIQPQHF

J: TRBJ2-3
size: many
V: TRBV5-1
D: NA
DNA: TGCGCCAGCAGCTTGGCCGGGGTCGTAACAGATACGCAGTATTTT
CDR3: CASSLAGVVTDTQYF

J: TRBJ1-1
size: many
V: TRBV20-1
D: NA
DNA: TGCAGTGCTAGAGATGAAGGACAAAGCAACCTGGGAGCTTTCTTT
CDR3: CSARDEGQSNLGAFF

J: TRBJ2-3
size: many
V: TRBV30
D: NA
DNA: TGTGCCTGGAGTGTACAGGGGGGGGATACGCAGTATTTT
CDR3: CAWSVQGGDTQYF

J: TRBJ2-7
size: many
V: TRBV5-1
D: TRBD1
DNA: TGCGCCAGCAGCTTGGCAGACAGGGTTCGACTATCGTACGAGCAGTACTTC
CDR3: CASSLADRVRLSYEQYF

J: TRBJ2-7
size: medium-sized
V: TRBV10-1
D: NA
DNA: TGCGCCAGCTCGCGGGACCGAGCCTACGAGCAGTACTTC
CDR3: CASSRDRAYEQYF

J: TRBJ2-1
size: many
V: TRBV4-1
D: NA
DNA: TGCGCCAGCAGTCCCACACTTCTGGGGGGAAGCTCCTACAATGAGCAGTTCTTC
CDR3: CASSPTLLGGSSYNEQFF

J: TRBJ1-2
size: many
V: TRBV7-2
D: NA
DNA: TGTGCCAGCAGCTTAGACGGCAGTAACTATGGCTACACCTTC
CDR3: CASSLDGSNYGYTF

J: TRBJ2-2
size: many
V: TRBV10-3
D: NA
DNA: TGTGCCATCAGTGAGGCAAAGAGATCCGCGAACACCGGGGAGCTGTTTTTT
CDR3: CAISEAKRSANTGELFF

J: TRBJ2-2
size: many
V: TRBV6-4
D: TRBD1
DNA: TGTGCCAGCAGTTGGACAGGGTTCACCGGGGAGCTGTTTTTT
CDR3: CASSWTGFTGELFF

J: TRBJ1-2
size: NA
V: TRBV20-1
D: NA
DNA: TGCAGTGCTCGCCGGGGTTTAAACTATGGCTACACCTTC
CDR3: CSARRGLNYGYTF

J: TRBJ1-2
size: few
V: TRBV20-1
D: TRBD1
DNA: TGCAGTGCTAGTGGGACAGGGGGCGGCCAAGGGGCTGGCTACACCTTC
CDR3: CSASGTGGGQGAGYTF

J: TRBJ1-5
size: many
V: TRBV5-1
D: TRBD1
DNA: TGCGCCAGCAGCTTTCAGGGGGAACCCAATCAGCCCCAGCATTTT
CDR3: CASSFQGEPNQPQHF

J: TRBJ2-3
size: many
V: TRBV20-1
D: NA
DNA: TGCAGTGCTAGAGTGGGCCTCTCAGATACGCAGTATTTT
CDR3: CSARVGLSDTQYF

J: TRBJ2-3
size: many
V: TRBV29-1
D: NA
DNA: TGCAGCGTTGAAGGCCAGGGCACAGATACGCAGTATTTT
CDR3: CSVEGQGTDTQYF

J: TRBJ2-3
size: many
V: TRBV9
D: NA
DNA: TGTGCCAGCAGCGAGGGTATCACAGATACGCAGTATTTT
CDR3: CASSEGITDTQYF

J: TRBJ2-3
size: many
V: TRBV10-3
D: TRBD1
DNA: TGTGCCGCCCGGGACAGGGGCACAGATACGCAGTATTTT
CDR3: CAARDRGTDTQYF

J: TRBJ2-5
size: NA
V: TRBV28
D: NA
DNA: TGTGCCAGCGTCGGCGGCGGGGGCTCCGATACCCAGTACTTC
CDR3: CASVGGGGSDTQYF

J: TRBJ1-6
size: once
V: TRBV11-1
D: NA
DNA: TGTGCCAGTCAGGTGGTAAATTCACCCCTCCACTTT
CDR3: CASQVVNSPLHF

J: TRBJ1-2
size: many
V: TRBV7-2
D: NA
DNA: TGTGCCAGCAGCTTTCGCTTAGGACAAACTAACTATGGCTACACCTTC
CDR3: CASSFRLGQTNYGYTF

J: TRBJ1-6
size: many
V: TRBV2
D: NA
DNA: TGTGCCAGCCGGACAGAGAGCTCCTATAATTCACCCCTCCACTTT
CDR3: CASRTESSYNSPLHF

J: TRBJ1-1
size: many
V: TRBV5-6
D: NA
DNA: TGTGCCAGCAGCTTGGGGACCAGGGCTAACACTGAAGCTTTCTTT
CDR3: CASSLGTRANTEAFF

J: TRBJ2-7
size: many
V: TRBV29-1
D: NA
DNA: TGCAGCGTTGGAGGTATTGTTCTCGACGAGCAGTACTTC
CDR3: CSVGGIVLDEQYF

J: TRBJ1-1
size: many
V: TRBV9
D: NA
DNA: TGTGCCAGCAGCTCCGGCGGCGGTGAAGCTTTCTTT
CDR3: CASSSGGGEAFF